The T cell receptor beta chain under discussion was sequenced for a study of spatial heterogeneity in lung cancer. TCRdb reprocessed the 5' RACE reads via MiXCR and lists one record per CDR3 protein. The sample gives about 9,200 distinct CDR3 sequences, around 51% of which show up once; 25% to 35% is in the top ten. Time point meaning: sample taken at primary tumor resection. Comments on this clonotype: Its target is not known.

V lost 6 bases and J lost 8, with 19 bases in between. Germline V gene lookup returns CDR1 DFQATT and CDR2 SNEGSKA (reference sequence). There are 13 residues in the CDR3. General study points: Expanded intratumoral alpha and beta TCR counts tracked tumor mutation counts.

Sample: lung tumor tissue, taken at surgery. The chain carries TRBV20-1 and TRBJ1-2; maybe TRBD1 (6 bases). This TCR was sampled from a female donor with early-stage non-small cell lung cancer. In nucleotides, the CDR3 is TGCAGTGCATCCGGGACAAGCTTTTTGGGCTACACCTTC. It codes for CSASGTSFLGYTF.